The clone carrying this T cell receptor beta chain was detected only a few times. The TCRbeta library incorporated unique molecular identifiers. TCRdb reanalysed the PCR reads using MiXCR and keeps one entry per CDR3 protein. The profile shows about 610,000 distinct CDR3 sequences, about 10% of them singletons. The data are from a study of T-cell reconstitution after alpha-beta-depleted transplantation in children. Sequenced here: PBMCs from the stem cell graft donor, sampled from the stem cell graft. The sequence came from a human donor who donated a stem cell graft to a child with acute myeloid leukemia.

The CDR3 here is CASRAPGGKSYEQYF. CDR3 DNA: TGTGCCAGCAGGGCCCCCGGCGGGAAGTCCTACGAGCAGTACTTC. J is TRBJ2-7 and V is TRBV28; TRBD2 is a possible D gene (6 bases). With 6 bases removed from V and 1 base from J, the gap between germline ends came to 16 bases. Per germline, CDR1 MDHEN and CDR2 SYDVKM. The CDR3 is 15 amino acids.